The clone carrying this T cell receptor (beta chain) has more than one count but fewer than ten. The CDR3 totals 16 residues. With 2 bases clipped from V and 3 bases from J, the junction kept 11 bases outside the gene matches. Germline CDR1 SGHRS, CDR2 YFSETQ. Generated by immunoSEQ multiplex PCR, the TCRdb table keeps only in-frame clones and is missing some. The repertoire holds around 300,000 clones, with around 81% as singletons. The source of the sample is a study of blood T cell repertoires in COVID-19. Across the study: There were acute and convalescent COVID-19 samples, and they came from the United States, Italy and Spain. The cDNA or gDNA used as material had been derived from T cells, B-cell-depleted T cells, or PBMCs.

The rearrangement uses TRBV5-1 and TRBJ2-7; 7 positions match TRBD1. This receptor was obtained from a woman in her forties or fifties with active or convalescent COVID-19. The sample comprised peripheral blood. CDR3 nucleotides: TGCGCCAGCAGCTTCGGAAGACAGGGCGAAGGCTACGAGCAGTACTTC. Translated, it gives CASSFGRQGEGYEQYF.